A selection of T cell receptor beta chains follows, all from one sample in a study of blood T cell repertoires in COVID-19. The data were produced by immunoSEQ multiplex PCR, yet TCRdb's version contains in-frame clones alone and is incomplete. Here the sample spans about 90,000 clones, 80% to 90% being singletons. Sequencing used peripheral blood. These receptors were taken from a man between 45 and 60 years old with COVID-19, enrolled during active disease. Each CDR3 is given with its conserved first and last residue. D genes are given only for firm matches. Size values are once, few and many counts, or a class for expanded clones, and some rows have none.

v_call,j_call,d_call,clone_size,cdr3_aa,cdr3_nt
TRBV7-9,TRBJ2-2,.,.,CASSLARATWLFF,TGTGCCAGCAGCTTAGCGCGGGCGACATGGCTGTTTTTT
TRBV5-1,TRBJ2-7,TRBD1,few,CASSLAGGSYEQYF,TGCGCCAGCAGCTTGGCAGGGGGCTCCTACGAGCAGTACTTC
TRBV7-9,TRBJ1-4,TRBD1,.,CASSTIGQGFEKLFF,TGTGCCAGCAGTACGATAGGACAGGGGTTTGAAAAACTGTTTTTT
TRBV7-2,TRBJ2-1,.,.,CASSLTPGTLIYNEQFF,TGTGCCAGCAGCCTCACCCCCGGGACTCTTATTTACAATGAGCAGTTCTTC
TRBV7-9,TRBJ1-1,TRBD1,.,CASSLRQGGAFF,TGTGCCAGCAGCTTACGACAGGGCGGAGCTTTCTTT
TRBV19,TRBJ1-2,TRBD1,.,CASTTGQAPDYGYTF,TGTGCCAGTACCACCGGACAGGCCCCTGACTATGGCTACACCTTC
TRBV14,TRBJ1-1,.,few,CASSQDSQRYTEAFF,TGTGCCAGCAGCCAGGACAGTCAGAGGTACACTGAAGCTTTCTTT
TRBV7-9,TRBJ2-1,.,.,CASSTPSRSSYNEQFF,TGTGCCAGCAGCACCCCTAGCCGAAGCTCCTACAATGAGCAGTTCTTC
TRBV5-1,TRBJ2-2,.,.,CASSPSDSYSNTGELFF,TGCGCCAGCAGTCCCTCGGACAGCTATTCGAACACCGGGGAGCTGTTTTTT
TRBV10-3,TRBJ2-7,TRBD2,once,CAISKLAGAPYEQYF,TGTGCCATCAGCAAATTAGCGGGCGCTCCCTACGAGCAGTACTTC
TRBV15,TRBJ1-4,.,.,CATSNRRFNEKLFF,TGTGCCACCAGCAATAGGAGATTTAATGAAAAACTGTTTTTT
TRBV24-1,TRBJ2-1,TRBD2,.,CATSPHGTSGGAGQFF,TGTGCCACCAGCCCTCACGGGACTAGCGGGGGGGCCGGGCAGTTCTTC
TRBV15,TRBJ1-6,.,.,CATSVKTGPSPLHF,TGTGCCACCAGCGTGAAGACAGGCCCCTCACCCCTCCACTTT
TRBV5-3,TRBJ1-1,TRBD1,.,CARSPDGRGPTNTEAFF,TGTGCCAGAAGCCCGGACGGCAGGGGGCCGACTAACACTGAAGCTTTCTTT
TRBV2,TRBJ2-7,.,.,CASSDRGGVPREQYF,TGTGCCAGCAGTGATAGGGGCGGGGTGCCTCGCGAGCAGTACTTC
TRBV5-1,TRBJ2-7,.,.,CASSLTGEAYEQYF,TGCGCCAGCAGCCTGACAGGAGAAGCCTACGAGCAGTACTTC
TRBV21-1,TRBJ1-5,.,.,CASSKNRWQGHQPQHF,TGTGCCAGCAGCAAGAATCGATGGCAGGGGCATCAGCCCCAGCATTTT